The clone carrying this T cell receptor (beta chain) appeared a few times. V dropped 5 bases and J dropped 2 bases, with 17 bases sitting between them. CDR1 PRHDT and CDR2 FYEKMQ come from the germline V gene (reference sequence). The CDR3 covers 16 residues. Primed by a sample-barcoded 5' primer and a J-beta primer mix, a second PCR proceeded for about 6 to 12 cycles. CDR3-containing paired-end reads numbering at least 2.5 million came from each sample. TCRdb analysed the 5' RACE reads with MiXCR anew, one entry per CDR3 protein. This table holds about 1.5 million distinct CDR3 sequences, 35% to 45% found once. The data were obtained in a study of blood T cells in healthy people across ages.

The sequence was obtained from a young woman in good health. V usage is TRBV13 and J usage is TRBJ2-3, with D possibly matching TRBD2 (6 bases). The specimen sequenced was blood. CDR3 nucleotides: TGTGCCAGCAGCATCGCATCTGGGGGGACCACAGATACGCAGTATTTT. It encodes CASSIASGGTTDTQYF.